This T cell receptor beta chain was captured by sequencing in a study of vaccination and CD4 T cells after COVID-19. Background on the study: Six men and four women formed the convalescents, two being Hispanic.

At the Johns Hopkins FTIC core, DNA taken from cultured CD4+ T cells was sequenced by way of the Oncomine TCR Beta short-read assay. TCRdb re-called the PCR reads through MiXCR, storing one row per CDR3 protein. The sample has some 20,000 distinct CDR3 sequences, 43% seen once. Treatment here: approximately 9-day PBMC culture with coronavirus spike peptide pools or control peptides (ViraFEST assay). Of note for this clonotype: Its antigen is undetermined.

The V gene end was trimmed by 6 bases and the J gene end by 0 bases; junction bases not matched to a gene: 7. Germline CDR1 is MNHEY and CDR2 is SVGEGT. The CDR3 runs 17 residues. This clonotype was obtained from a human donor who had recovered from COVID-19. This specimen consisted of CD4+ T cells from blood, cultured in vitro, obtained after SARS-CoV-2 vaccination. The J gene is TRBJ2-6, the V gene TRBV6-2 or TRBV6-3, with TRBD1 matching 8 bases. This chain's CDR3 is CASSLVQGVSGANVLTF. CDR3 in DNA: TGTGCCAGCAGCTTAGTACAGGGGGTCTCTGGGGCCAACGTCCTGACTTTC.